This T cell receptor beta chain derives from a study of T cells in Graves' hyperthyroidism and ophthalmopathy. Overall study findings and caveats: Median prediction lead before ophthalmopathy onset was around 6.9 months with the model.

This clonotype was seen many times. Its antigen is not identified. Authors of the study amplified TCR beta CDR3 regions from RNA transcripts. The HTBI primer set served for first-round RT-PCR of the TCR CDR3. One entry per CDR3 protein results from TCRdb running MiXCR on the multiplex PCR reads. This table has roughly 640,000 distinct CDR3 sequences, 16% appearing once. This CDR3 contains 16 residues. Germline assignment: CDR1 LGHDT and CDR2 YNNKEL (reference sequence). V was cut by 2 bases and J by 10 bases, with 20 bases left in between. The PBMCs were taken from 10 ml of fresh peripheral blood. The V gene is TRBV3-1, the J gene TRBJ1-4; possible D gene TRBD1, 6 bases. The sample consisted of blood. This receptor was taken from a woman aged 40-49 years with Graves' ophthalmopathy. CDR3 loop: CASSQLRDNGPGKLFF. CDR3 nucleotide sequence: TGTGCCAGCAGCCAACTCCGGGACAACGGACCCGGAAAACTGTTTTTT.